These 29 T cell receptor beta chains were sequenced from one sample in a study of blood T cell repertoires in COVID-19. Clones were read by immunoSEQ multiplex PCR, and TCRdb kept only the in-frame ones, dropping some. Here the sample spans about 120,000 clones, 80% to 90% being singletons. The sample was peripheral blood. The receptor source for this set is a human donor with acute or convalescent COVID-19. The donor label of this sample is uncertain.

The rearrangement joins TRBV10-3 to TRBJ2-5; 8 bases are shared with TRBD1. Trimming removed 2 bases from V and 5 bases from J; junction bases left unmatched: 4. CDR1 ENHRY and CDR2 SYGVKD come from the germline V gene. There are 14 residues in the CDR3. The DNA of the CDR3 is TGTGCCATCAGTGAGGGACAGGGTCAGGAGACCCAGTACTTC. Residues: CAISEGQGQETQYF.

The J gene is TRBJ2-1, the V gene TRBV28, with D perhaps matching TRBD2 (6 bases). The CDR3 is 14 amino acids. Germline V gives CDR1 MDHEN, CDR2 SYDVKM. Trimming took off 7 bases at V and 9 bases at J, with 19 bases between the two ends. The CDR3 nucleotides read TGTGCCAGCACAAGTACTAGCCTCAATTTTGAGCAGTTCTTC. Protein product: CASTSTSLNFEQFF.

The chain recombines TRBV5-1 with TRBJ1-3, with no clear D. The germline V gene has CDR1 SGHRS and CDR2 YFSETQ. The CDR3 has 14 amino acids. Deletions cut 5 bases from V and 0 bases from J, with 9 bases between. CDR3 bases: TGCGCCAGCAGGACGGGGAGCTCTGGAAACACCATATATTTT. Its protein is CASRTGSSGNTIYF.

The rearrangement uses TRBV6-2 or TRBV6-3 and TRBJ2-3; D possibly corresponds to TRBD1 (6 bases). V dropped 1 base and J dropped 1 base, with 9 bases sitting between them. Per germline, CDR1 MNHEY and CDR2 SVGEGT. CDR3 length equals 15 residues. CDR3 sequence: CASSYWGRGTDTQYF. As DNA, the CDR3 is TGTGCCAGCAGTTACTGGGGGCGCGGCACAGATACGCAGTATTTT.

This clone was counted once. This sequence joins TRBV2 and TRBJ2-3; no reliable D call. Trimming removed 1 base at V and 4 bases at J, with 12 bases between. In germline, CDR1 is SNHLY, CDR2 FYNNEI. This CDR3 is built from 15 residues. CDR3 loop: CASSEGVAVADTQYF. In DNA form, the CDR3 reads TGTGCCAGCAGTGAAGGAGTGGCGGTCGCAGATACGCAGTATTTT.

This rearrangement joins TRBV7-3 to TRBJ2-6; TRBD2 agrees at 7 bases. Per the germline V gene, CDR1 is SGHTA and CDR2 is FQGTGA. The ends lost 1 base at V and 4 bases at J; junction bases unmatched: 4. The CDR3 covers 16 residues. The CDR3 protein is CASSLSGGPGANVLTF. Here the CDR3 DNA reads TGTGCCAGCAGCTTAAGCGGGGGACCGGGGGCCAACGTCCTGACTTTC.

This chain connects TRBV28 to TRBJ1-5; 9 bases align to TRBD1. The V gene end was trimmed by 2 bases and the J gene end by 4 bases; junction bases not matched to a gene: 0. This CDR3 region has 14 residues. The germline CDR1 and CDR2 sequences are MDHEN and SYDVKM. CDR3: CASSLGQGNQPQHF. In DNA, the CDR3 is TGTGCCAGCAGTTTAGGACAGGGGAATCAGCCCCAGCATTTT.

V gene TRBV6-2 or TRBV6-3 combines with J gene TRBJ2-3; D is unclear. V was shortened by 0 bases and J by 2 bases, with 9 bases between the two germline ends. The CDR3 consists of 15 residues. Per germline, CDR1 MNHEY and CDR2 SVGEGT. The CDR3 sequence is CASSYSNINTDTQYF. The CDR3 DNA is TGTGCCAGCAGTTACTCGAACATAAACACAGATACGCAGTATTTT.

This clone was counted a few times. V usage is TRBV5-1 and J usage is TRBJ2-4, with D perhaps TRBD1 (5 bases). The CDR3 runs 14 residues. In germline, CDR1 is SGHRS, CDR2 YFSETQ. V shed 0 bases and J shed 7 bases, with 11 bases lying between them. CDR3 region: CASSLGHGANIQYF. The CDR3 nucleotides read TGCGCCAGCAGCTTGGGACATGGGGCGAACATTCAGTACTTC.

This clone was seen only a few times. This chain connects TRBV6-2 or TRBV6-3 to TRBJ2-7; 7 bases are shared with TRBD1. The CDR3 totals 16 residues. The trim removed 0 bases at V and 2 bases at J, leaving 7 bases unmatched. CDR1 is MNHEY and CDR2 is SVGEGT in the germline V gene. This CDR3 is CASSYSTDRTTYEQYF. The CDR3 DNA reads TGTGCCAGCAGTTACTCGACGGACAGGACAACCTACGAGCAGTACTTC.

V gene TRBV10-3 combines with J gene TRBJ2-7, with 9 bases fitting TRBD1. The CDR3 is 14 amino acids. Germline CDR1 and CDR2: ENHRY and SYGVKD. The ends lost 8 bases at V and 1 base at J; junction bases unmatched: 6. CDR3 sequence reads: CAIGGGTGSYEQYF. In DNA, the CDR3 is TGTGCCATCGGAGGGGGGACAGGGTCCTACGAGCAGTACTTC.

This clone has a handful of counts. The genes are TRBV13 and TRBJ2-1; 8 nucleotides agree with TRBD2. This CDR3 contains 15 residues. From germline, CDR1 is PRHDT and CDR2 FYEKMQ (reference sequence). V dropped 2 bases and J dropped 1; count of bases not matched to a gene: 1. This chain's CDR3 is CASSLTGGSYNEQFF. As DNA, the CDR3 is TGTGCCAGCAGCTTAACGGGGGGGTCCTACAATGAGCAGTTCTTC. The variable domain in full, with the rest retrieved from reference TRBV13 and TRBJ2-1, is AAGVIQSPRHLIKEKRETATLKCYPIPRHDTVYWYQQGPGQDPQFLISFYEKMQSDKGSIPDRFSAQQFSDYHSELNMSSLELGDSALYFCASSLTGGSYNEQFFGPGTRLTVL.

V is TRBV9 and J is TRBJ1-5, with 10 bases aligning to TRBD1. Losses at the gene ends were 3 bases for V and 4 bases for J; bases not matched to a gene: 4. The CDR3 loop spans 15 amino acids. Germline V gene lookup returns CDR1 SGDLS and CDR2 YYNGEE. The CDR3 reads CASSAGQGRNQPQHF. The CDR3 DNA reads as TGTGCCAGCAGCGCGGGACAGGGGAGGAATCAGCCCCAGCATTTT.

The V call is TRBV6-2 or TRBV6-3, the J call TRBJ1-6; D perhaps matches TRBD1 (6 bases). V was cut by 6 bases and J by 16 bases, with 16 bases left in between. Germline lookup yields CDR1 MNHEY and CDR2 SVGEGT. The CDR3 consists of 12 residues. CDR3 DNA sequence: TGTGCCAGCAGCCCCGGGACAAGGCGGCTCCACTTT. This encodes CASSPGTRRLHF.

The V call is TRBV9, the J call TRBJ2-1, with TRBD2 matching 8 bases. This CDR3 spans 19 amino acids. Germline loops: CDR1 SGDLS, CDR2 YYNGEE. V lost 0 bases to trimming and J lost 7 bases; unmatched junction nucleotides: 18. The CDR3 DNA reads TGTGCCAGCAGCGTAGTTCCTCCCGGTTACCGGGGGGGGGTGAATGAGCAGTTCTTC. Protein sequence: CASSVVPPGYRGGVNEQFF.

The CDR3, as DNA: TGTGCCAGCAGTGTCTCCGGACTAGTTAGCTCCTACGAGCAGTACTTC. Residues: CASSVSGLVSSYEQYF. V and J are TRBV27 and TRBJ2-7, with TRBD2 matching over 7 bases. The V segment lost 5 bases and the J segment 0 bases; nucleotides outside the gene matches: 10. In germline, CDR1 is MNHEY, CDR2 SMNVEV (reference sequence). CDR3 length equals 16 residues.

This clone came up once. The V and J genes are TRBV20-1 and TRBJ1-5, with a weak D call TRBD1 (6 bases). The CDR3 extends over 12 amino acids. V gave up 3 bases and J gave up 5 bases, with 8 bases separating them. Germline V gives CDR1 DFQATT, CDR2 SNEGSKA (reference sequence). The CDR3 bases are TGCAGTGCTAGTGCAGGGGATCAGCCCCAGCATTTT. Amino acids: CSASAGDQPQHF.

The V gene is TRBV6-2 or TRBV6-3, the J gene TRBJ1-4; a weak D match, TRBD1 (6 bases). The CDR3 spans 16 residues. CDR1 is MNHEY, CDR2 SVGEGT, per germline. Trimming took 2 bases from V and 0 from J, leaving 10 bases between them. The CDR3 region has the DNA TGTGCCAGCAGTTACCTGACAGGAACAACTAATGAAAAACTGTTTTTT. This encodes CASSYLTGTTNEKLFF.

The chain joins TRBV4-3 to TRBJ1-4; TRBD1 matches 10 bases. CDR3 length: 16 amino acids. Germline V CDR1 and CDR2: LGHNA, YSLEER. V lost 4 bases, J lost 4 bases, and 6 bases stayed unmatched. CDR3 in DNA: TGCGCCAGCAGCCGAGGACAGGGGGACGGTAATGAAAAACTGTTTTTT. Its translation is CASSRGQGDGNEKLFF.

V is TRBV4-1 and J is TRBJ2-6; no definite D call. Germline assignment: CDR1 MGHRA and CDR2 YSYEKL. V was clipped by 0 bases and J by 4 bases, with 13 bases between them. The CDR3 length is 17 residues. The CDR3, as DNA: TGCGCCAGCAGCCAAGATGGAAGAGCGAGGGGGGCCAACGTCCTGACTTTC. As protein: CASSQDGRARGANVLTF.

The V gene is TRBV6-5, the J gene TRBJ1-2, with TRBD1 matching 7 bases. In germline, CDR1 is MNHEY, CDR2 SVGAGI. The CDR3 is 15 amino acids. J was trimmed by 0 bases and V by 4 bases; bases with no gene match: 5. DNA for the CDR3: TGTGCCAGCAGTTCATGGACAGGAGCTAACTATGGCTACACCTTC. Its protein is CASSSWTGANYGYTF.

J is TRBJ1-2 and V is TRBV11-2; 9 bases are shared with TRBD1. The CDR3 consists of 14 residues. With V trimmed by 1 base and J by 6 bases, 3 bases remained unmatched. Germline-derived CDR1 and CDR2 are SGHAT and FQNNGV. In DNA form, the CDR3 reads TGTGCCAGCAGCTTAGCGCGGACAGGGGATGGCTACACCTTC. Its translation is CASSLARTGDGYTF.

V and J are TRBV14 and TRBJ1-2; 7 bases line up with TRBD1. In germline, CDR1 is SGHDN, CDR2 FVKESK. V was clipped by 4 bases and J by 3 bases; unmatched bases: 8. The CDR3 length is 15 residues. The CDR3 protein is CASSPHRGSHYGYTF. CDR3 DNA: TGTGCCAGCAGCCCCCACAGGGGTAGTCACTATGGCTACACCTTC.

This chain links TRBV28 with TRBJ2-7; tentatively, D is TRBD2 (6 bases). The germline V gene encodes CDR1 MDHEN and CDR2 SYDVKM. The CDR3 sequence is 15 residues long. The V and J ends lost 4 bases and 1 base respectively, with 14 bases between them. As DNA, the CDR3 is TGTGCCAGCAGTTGGAGGGACGGCTTTTCCTACGAGCAGTACTTC. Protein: CASSWRDGFSYEQYF. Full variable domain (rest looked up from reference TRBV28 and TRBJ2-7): DVKVTQSSRYLVKRTGEKVFLECVQDMDHENMFWYRQDPGLGLRLIYFSYDVKMKEKGDIPEGYSVSREKKERFSLILESASTNQTSMYLCASSWRDGFSYEQYFGPGTRLTVT.

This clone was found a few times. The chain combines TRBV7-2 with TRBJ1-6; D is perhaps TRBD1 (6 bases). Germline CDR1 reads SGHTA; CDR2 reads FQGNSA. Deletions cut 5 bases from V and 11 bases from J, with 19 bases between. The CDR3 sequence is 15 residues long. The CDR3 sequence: CASSLEGRGSTPLHF. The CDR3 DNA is TGTGCCAGCAGCCTCGAGGGCAGGGGCTCGACACCCCTCCACTTT.

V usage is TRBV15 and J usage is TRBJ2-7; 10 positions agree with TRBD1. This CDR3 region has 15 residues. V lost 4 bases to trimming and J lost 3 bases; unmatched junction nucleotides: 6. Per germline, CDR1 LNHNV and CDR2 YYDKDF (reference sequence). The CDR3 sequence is CATSTTGQGRYEQYF. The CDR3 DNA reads TGTGCCACCAGCACCACGGGACAGGGGCGCTACGAGCAGTACTTC.

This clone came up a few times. The CDR3 nucleotides are TGTGCCAGCAGTCCGACAGGATTCGCAAACTATGGCTACACCTTC. This codes for CASSPTGFANYGYTF. The chain carries TRBV7-9 and TRBJ1-2; TRBD1 is a possible D gene (6 bases). Germline V gives CDR1 SEHNR, CDR2 FQNEAQ (reference sequence). The CDR3 sequence is 15 residues long. The V gene lost 6 bases and the J gene lost 2 bases, with 16 bases spanning the gap.

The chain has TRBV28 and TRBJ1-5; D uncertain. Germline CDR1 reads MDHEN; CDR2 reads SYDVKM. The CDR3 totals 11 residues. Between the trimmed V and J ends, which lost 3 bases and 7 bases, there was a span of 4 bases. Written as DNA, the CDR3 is TGTGCCAGCAGTTTCTCGCAGCCCCAGCATTTT. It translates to CASSFSQPQHF. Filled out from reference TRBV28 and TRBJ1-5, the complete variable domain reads DVKVTQSSRYLVKRTGEKVFLECVQDMDHENMFWYRQDPGLGLRLIYFSYDVKMKEKGDIPEGYSVSREKKERFSLILESASTNQTSMYLCASSFSQPQHFGDGTRLSIL.

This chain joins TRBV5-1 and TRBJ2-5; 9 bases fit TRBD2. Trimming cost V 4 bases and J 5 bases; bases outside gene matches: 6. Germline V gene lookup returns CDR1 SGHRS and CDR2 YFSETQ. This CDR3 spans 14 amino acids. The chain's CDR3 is CASSLRTSAETQYF. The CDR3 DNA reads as TGCGCCAGCAGCCTCCGGACTAGCGCGGAGACCCAGTACTTC.